The rows below give T cell receptor beta chains drawn from one sample of a study of glioma-infiltrating T cells after dendritic cell vaccination. Assay: immunoSEQ multiplex PCR; the TCRdb copy retains only in-frame clones and omits some. This sample has 99,000 or so clones, with 90% found just once. Sample: blood, taken after dendritic cell vaccination. The receptors originated from a human donor with glioblastoma. CDR3s include the opening cysteine and the closing phenylalanine or tryptophan. A D gene is named only where the DNA matches it firmly. Some rows mark clone size as missing; the rest say once, few, many or name a class of expanded clone.

V: TRBV5-6; J: TRBJ1-2; length: 15; D: -; size: -; DNA: TGTGCCAGCAGCCGCCTGGGGCGGGGGGACTATGGCTACACCTTC; CDR3: CASSRLGRGDYGYTF
V: TRBV7-7; J: TRBJ2-2; length: 16; D: TRBD2; size: -; DNA: TGTGCTAGCAGCCCCGCCGGACTAGCGAACACCGGGGAGCTGTTTTTT; CDR3: CASSPAGLANTGELFF
V: TRBV7-8; J: TRBJ1-1; length: 13; D: -; size: -; DNA: TGTGCCAGCAGCGGACAGTCGAACACTGAAGCTTTCTTT; CDR3: CASSGQSNTEAFF
V: TRBV11-2; J: TRBJ2-3; length: 11; D: -; size: -; DNA: TGTGCCAGCAGCGGCATCGATACGCAGTATTTT; CDR3: CASSGIDTQYF
V: TRBV6-1; J: TRBJ2-7; length: 14; D: TRBD1; size: -; DNA: TGTGCCAGCACCCCGACAGGGACATTCGTCGAGCAGTACTTC; CDR3: CASTPTGTFVEQYF
V: TRBV7-2; J: TRBJ2-7; length: 19; D: -; size: -; DNA: TGTGCCAGCAGCTTCACCATTAAGGCGGAGGCTACAAGCTCCTACGAGCAGTACTTC; CDR3: CASSFTIKAEATSSYEQYF
V: TRBV5-6; J: TRBJ2-1; length: 13; D: TRBD2; size: -; DNA: TGTGCCAGCAGACGGTGGGAGGGCTATGAGCAGTTCTTC; CDR3: CASRRWEGYEQFF
V: TRBV6-1; J: TRBJ1-3; length: 17; D: -; size: medium-sized; DNA: TGTGCCAGCAGTGACGCTCTCTCAGGGGAATCTGGAAACACCATATATTTT; CDR3: CASSDALSGESGNTIYF
V: TRBV5-1; J: TRBJ2-7; length: 15; D: TRBD2; size: -; DNA: TGCGCCAGCAGCCTCCCGACTAGCCCCCAGGACGAGCAGTACTTC; CDR3: CASSLPTSPQDEQYF
V: TRBV11-3; J: TRBJ2-5; length: 13; D: -; size: -; DNA: TGTGCCAGCAGCTTAGTAGGACTAGAGACCCAGTACTTC; CDR3: CASSLVGLETQYF
V: TRBV5-5; J: TRBJ1-1; length: 14; D: -; size: -; DNA: TGTGCCAGCAGCTTGGGCGGGCTCAACACTGAAGCTTTCTTT; CDR3: CASSLGGLNTEAFF
V: TRBV27; J: TRBJ1-5; length: 13; D: -; size: -; DNA: TGTGCCAGCAGTTTAAGGGGTCATCAGCCCCAGCATTTT; CDR3: CASSLRGHQPQHF
V: TRBV5-1; J: TRBJ1-1; length: 15; D: TRBD1; size: -; DNA: TGCGCCAGCAGCACACGACAGGGGAGCGACACTGAAGCTTTCTTT; CDR3: CASSTRQGSDTEAFF
V: TRBV7-9; J: TRBJ2-1; length: 15; D: TRBD2; size: -; DNA: TGTGCCAGCAGCTTAGTACTAGCGGGGCACAATGAGCAGTTCTTC; CDR3: CASSLVLAGHNEQFF
V: TRBV14; J: TRBJ2-7; length: 13; D: -; size: -; DNA: TGTGCCAGCAGCCACAGGCTTCCCTACGAGCAGTACTTC; CDR3: CASSHRLPYEQYF
V: TRBV10-3; J: TRBJ2-2; length: 13; D: TRBD2; size: -; DNA: TGTGCCACCGGGGGGGCGGGCACCGGGGAGCTGTTTTTT; CDR3: CATGGAGTGELFF
V: TRBV19; J: TRBJ2-1; length: 14; D: TRBD2; size: -; DNA: TGTGCCAGTAGTAGGGGGGGGTCCTACAATGAGCAGTTCTTC; CDR3: CASSRGGSYNEQFF
V: TRBV6-6; J: TRBJ2-7; length: 13; D: TRBD2; size: once; DNA: TGTGCCAGCAGCTCCGGGACTAGCGGGGAGCAGTACTTC; CDR3: CASSSGTSGEQYF
V: TRBV12-5; J: TRBJ2-1; length: 15; D: TRBD2; size: -; DNA: TGTGCTAGTGTCCCCGGGACTAGCGCTACGAATGAGCAGTTCTTC; CDR3: CASVPGTSATNEQFF
V: TRBV19; J: TRBJ1-2; length: 14; D: -; size: once; DNA: TGTGCCAGTATTCCGTCCGGGTGGTCCTATGGCTACACCTTC; CDR3: CASIPSGWSYGYTF
V: TRBV6-1; J: TRBJ1-2; length: 14; D: -; size: -; DNA: TGTGCCAGCAGGCTGGCAGCCGCGCCGGGGGGCTACACCTTC; CDR3: CASRLAAAPGGYTF
V: TRBV7-2; J: TRBJ1-2; length: 13; D: -; size: -; DNA: TGTGCCAGCAGCCCCCTCCGGACTCAGGGCTACACCTTC; CDR3: CASSPLRTQGYTF
V: TRBV7-2; J: TRBJ2-1; length: 15; D: TRBD2; size: -; DNA: TGTGCCAGCAGCGAAACTAGCGGGAAAGGGAATGAGCAGTTCTTC; CDR3: CASSETSGKGNEQFF
V: TRBV14; J: TRBJ2-2; length: 15; D: TRBD2; size: -; DNA: TGTGCCAGCAGCATGACTAGCGGGATCACCGGGGAGCTGTTTTTT; CDR3: CASSMTSGITGELFF
V: TRBV2; J: TRBJ1-5; length: 16; D: TRBD1; size: -; DNA: TGTGCCAGCAGCGTTCAGAGGACAGGGAGCAATCAGCCCCAGCATTTT; CDR3: CASSVQRTGSNQPQHF
V: TRBV29-1; J: TRBJ1-4; length: 12; D: TRBD1; size: few; DNA: TGCAGCGTCGGGACAGGGGTTGACAAACTGTTTTTT; CDR3: CSVGTGVDKLFF
V: TRBV5-1; J: TRBJ2-3; length: 15; D: -; size: -; DNA: TGCGCCAGCAGCTTATCCTCGGGTAGCACAGATACGCAGTATTTT; CDR3: CASSLSSGSTDTQYF
V: TRBV10-3; J: TRBJ1-2; length: 14; D: TRBD1; size: -; DNA: TGTGCCATCAGGGACAGGGTTGGTAACTATGGCTACACCTTC; CDR3: CAIRDRVGNYGYTF
V: TRBV6-1; J: TRBJ1-2; length: 13; D: TRBD1; size: few; DNA: TGTGCCAGCAGCCCAACAGGGGGCCGCGGCTACACCTTC; CDR3: CASSPTGGRGYTF
V: TRBV27; J: TRBJ1-2; length: 16; D: -; size: -; DNA: TGTGCCAGCAGGAACTACAGGTATACGGGCAACTATGGCTACACCTTC; CDR3: CASRNYRYTGNYGYTF
V: TRBV2; J: TRBJ1-2; length: 13; D: -; size: -; DNA: TGTGCCAGCAGCGATGGACAGAGCTATGGCTACACCTTC; CDR3: CASSDGQSYGYTF
V: TRBV5-6; J: TRBJ2-3; length: 12; D: -; size: -; DNA: TGTGCCAGCAGCACAGGGCCAGATACGCAGTATTTT; CDR3: CASSTGPDTQYF
V: TRBV30; J: TRBJ1-2; length: 13; D: TRBD1; size: -; DNA: TGTGCCTGGAGTACTTCAACAGGACAGGGTGACACCTTC; CDR3: CAWSTSTGQGDTF
V: TRBV5-1; J: TRBJ1-2; length: 14; D: -; size: -; DNA: TGCGCCAGCACCCCTGGGGGGGGCAGCTATGGCTACACCTTC; CDR3: CASTPGGGSYGYTF
V: TRBV30; J: TRBJ2-7; length: 15; D: TRBD1; size: -; DNA: TGTGCCTGGAGTCCCGGACAGGGACGCTCCTACGAGCAGTACTTC; CDR3: CAWSPGQGRSYEQYF
V: TRBV5-4; J: TRBJ1-6; length: 15; D: -; size: -; DNA: TGTGCCAGCAGCTTGGGTTCCGGTTATAATTCACCCCTCCACTTT; CDR3: CASSLGSGYNSPLHF
V: TRBV27; J: TRBJ2-7; length: 17; D: TRBD2; size: -; DNA: TGTGCCAGCAGTTTTCTCCGCGCTAGCGGGAACTCCTACGAGCAGTACTTC; CDR3: CASSFLRASGNSYEQYF
V: TRBV18; J: TRBJ2-7; length: 14; D: -; size: -; DNA: TGTGCCAGCTCACCACGAAGCGAAGCCTACGAGCAGTACTTC; CDR3: CASSPRSEAYEQYF
V: TRBV19; J: TRBJ2-5; length: 15; D: -; size: -; DNA: TGTGCCAGTAGGCTAGCATTGTCCCCCCAAGAGACCCAGTACTTC; CDR3: CASRLALSPQETQYF
V: TRBV5-4; J: TRBJ1-1; length: 15; D: TRBD1; size: -; DNA: TGTGCCAGCAGCTCGGGACAGGGGGCTGTCACTGAAGCTTTCTTT; CDR3: CASSSGQGAVTEAFF
V: TRBV19; J: TRBJ2-4; length: 15; D: TRBD2; size: -; DNA: TGTGCCATCACCCCGCGGGGGACGTTGTCTGACATTCAGTACTTC; CDR3: CAITPRGTLSDIQYF
V: TRBV18; J: TRBJ1-2; length: 15; D: -; size: -; DNA: TGTGCCAGCTCACCTTCAGGGGAAGGGGGCTATGGCTACACCTTC; CDR3: CASSPSGEGGYGYTF
V: TRBV19; J: TRBJ1-1; length: 13; D: -; size: -; DNA: TGTGCCTCAAGTGACAGATTGAACACTGAAGCTTTCTTT; CDR3: CASSDRLNTEAFF
V: TRBV11-3; J: TRBJ2-1; length: 18; D: TRBD2; size: once; DNA: TGTGCCAGCAGCGCGGGGTTGGCGGGGGGGGACCGGGGAAATGAGCAGTTCTTC; CDR3: CASSAGLAGGDRGNEQFF
V: TRBV7-9; J: TRBJ1-2; length: 15; D: TRBD1; size: -; DNA: TGTGCCAGCAGCTCCGGACAGGGGGGCGGATATGGCTACACCTTC; CDR3: CASSSGQGGGYGYTF
V: TRBV5-4; J: TRBJ2-1; length: 16; D: TRBD2; size: -; DNA: TGTGCCAGCAGCTTGGCACCTAGCGGGGGGTACAATGAGCAGTTCTTC; CDR3: CASSLAPSGGYNEQFF
V: TRBV5-4; J: TRBJ2-7; length: 15; D: TRBD1; size: -; DNA: TGTGCCAGCAGCTTGACGGCAGGGGGCACCTACGAGCAGTACTTC; CDR3: CASSLTAGGTYEQYF
V: TRBV5-1; J: TRBJ2-3; length: 16; D: TRBD2; size: -; DNA: TGCGCCAGCAGCAACGTCCGGACTAGCGGCACAGATACGCAGTATTTT; CDR3: CASSNVRTSGTDTQYF
V: TRBV6-5; J: TRBJ1-1; length: 14; D: -; size: -; DNA: TGTGCCAGCAGTTTTACAGAGGGGAACACTGAAGCTTTCTTT; CDR3: CASSFTEGNTEAFF
V: TRBV29-1; J: TRBJ1-2; length: 12; D: -; size: -; DNA: TGCAGCGTGTGGACAGTTAACTATGGCTACACCTTC; CDR3: CSVWTVNYGYTF
V: TRBV5-1; J: TRBJ2-1; length: 16; D: -; size: -; DNA: TGCGCCAGCAGCTTTAGGGGGGGAAGTTTGGGCAATGAGCAGTTCTTC; CDR3: CASSFRGGSLGNEQFF
V: TRBV4-1; J: TRBJ2-1; length: 19; D: TRBD1; size: -; DNA: TGCGCCAGCAGCCCCGGACAGGTCTTAGGGAACCGGATAAACAATGAGCAGTTCTTC; CDR3: CASSPGQVLGNRINNEQFF
V: TRBV5-1; J: TRBJ1-4; length: 16; D: TRBD1; size: -; DNA: TGCGCCAGCAGCCCGGTCACCGGGACAGCTAATGAAAAACTGTTTTTT; CDR3: CASSPVTGTANEKLFF
V: TRBV7-8; J: TRBJ1-2; length: 14; D: -; size: once; DNA: TGTGCCAGCAGCTTAGACGCGGCAGGGCTCGGCTACACCTTC; CDR3: CASSLDAAGLGYTF
V: TRBV2; J: TRBJ1-1; length: 14; D: TRBD1; size: -; DNA: TGTGCCAGCAACCCACAGGGGCTGAACACTGAAGCTTTCTTT; CDR3: CASNPQGLNTEAFF